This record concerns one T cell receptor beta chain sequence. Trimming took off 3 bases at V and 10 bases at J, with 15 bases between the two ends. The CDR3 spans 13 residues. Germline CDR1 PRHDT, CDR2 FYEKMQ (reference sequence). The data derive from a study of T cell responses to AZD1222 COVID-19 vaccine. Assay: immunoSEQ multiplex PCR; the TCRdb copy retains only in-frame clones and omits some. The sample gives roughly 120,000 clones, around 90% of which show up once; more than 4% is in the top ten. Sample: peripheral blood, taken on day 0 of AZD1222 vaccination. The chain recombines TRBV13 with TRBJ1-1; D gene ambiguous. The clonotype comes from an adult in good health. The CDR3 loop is CASSLISTHGAFF. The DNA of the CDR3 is TGTGCCAGCAGCTTGATCAGCACCCACGGAGCTTTCTTT.